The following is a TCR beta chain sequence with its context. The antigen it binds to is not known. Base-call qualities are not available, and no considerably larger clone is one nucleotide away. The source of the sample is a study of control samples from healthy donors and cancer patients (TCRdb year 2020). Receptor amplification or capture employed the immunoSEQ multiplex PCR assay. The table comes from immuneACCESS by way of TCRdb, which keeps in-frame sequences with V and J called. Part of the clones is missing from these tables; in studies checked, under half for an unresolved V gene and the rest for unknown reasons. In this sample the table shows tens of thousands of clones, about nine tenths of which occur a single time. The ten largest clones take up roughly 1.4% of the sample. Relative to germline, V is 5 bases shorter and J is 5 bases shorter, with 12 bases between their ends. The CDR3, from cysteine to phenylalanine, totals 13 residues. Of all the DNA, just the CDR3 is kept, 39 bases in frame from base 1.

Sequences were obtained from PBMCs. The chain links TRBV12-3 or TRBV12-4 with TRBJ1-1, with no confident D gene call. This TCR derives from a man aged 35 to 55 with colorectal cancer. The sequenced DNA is TGTGCCAGCAGTCTCCGGTGGGATACTGAAGCTTTCTTT. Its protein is CASSLRWDTEAFF.